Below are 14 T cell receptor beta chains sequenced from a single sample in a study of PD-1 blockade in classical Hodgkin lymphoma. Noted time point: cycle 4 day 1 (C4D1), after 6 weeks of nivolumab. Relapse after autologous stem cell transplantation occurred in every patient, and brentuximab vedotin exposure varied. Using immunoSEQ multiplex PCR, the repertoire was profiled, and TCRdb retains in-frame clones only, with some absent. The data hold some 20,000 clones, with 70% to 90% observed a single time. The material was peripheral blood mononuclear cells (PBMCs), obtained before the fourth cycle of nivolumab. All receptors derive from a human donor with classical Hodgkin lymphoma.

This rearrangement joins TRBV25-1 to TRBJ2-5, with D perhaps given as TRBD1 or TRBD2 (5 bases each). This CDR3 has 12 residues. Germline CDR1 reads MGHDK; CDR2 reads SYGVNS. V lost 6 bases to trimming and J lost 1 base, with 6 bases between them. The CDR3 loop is CASRGTQETQYF. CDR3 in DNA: TGTGCCAGCAGGGGGACCCAAGAGACCCAGTACTTC.

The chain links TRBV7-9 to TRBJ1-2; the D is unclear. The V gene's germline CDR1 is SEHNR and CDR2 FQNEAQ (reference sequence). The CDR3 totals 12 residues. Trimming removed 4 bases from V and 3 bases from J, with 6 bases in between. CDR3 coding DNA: TGTGCCAGCAGCTCCCGGGACTATGGCTACACCTTC. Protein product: CASSSRDYGYTF. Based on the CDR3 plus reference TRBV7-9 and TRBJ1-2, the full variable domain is DTGVSQNPRHKITKRGQNVTFRCDPISEHNRLYWYRQTLGQGPEFLTYFQNEAQLEKSRLLSDRFSAERPKGSFSTLEIQRTEQGDSAMYLCASSSRDYGYTFGSGTRLTVV.

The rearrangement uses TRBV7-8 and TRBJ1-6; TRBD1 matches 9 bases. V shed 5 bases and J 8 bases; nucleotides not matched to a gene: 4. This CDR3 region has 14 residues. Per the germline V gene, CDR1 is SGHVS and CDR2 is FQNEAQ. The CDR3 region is CASSGTGRDSPLHF. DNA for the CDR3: TGTGCCAGCAGCGGGACAGGGAGGGATTCACCCCTCCACTTT.

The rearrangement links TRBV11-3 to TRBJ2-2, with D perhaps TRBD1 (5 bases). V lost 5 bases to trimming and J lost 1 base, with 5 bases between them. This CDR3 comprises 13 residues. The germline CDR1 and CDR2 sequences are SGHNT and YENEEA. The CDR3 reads CASSDRNTGELFF. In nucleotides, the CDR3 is TGTGCCAGCAGCGACAGGAACACCGGGGAGCTGTTTTTT.

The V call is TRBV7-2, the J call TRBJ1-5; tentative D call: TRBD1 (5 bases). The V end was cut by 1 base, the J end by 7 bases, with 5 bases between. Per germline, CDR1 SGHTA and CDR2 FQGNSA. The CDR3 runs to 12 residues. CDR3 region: CASSLEGQPQHF. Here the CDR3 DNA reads TGTGCCAGCAGCTTAGAGGGGCAGCCCCAGCATTTT.

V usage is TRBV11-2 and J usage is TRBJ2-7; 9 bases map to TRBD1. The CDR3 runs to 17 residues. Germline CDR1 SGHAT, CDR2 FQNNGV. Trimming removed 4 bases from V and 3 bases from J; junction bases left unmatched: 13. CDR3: CASSSAILQGANYEQYF. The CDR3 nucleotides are TGTGCCAGCAGCTCAGCGATCCTACAGGGGGCCAACTACGAGCAGTACTTC.

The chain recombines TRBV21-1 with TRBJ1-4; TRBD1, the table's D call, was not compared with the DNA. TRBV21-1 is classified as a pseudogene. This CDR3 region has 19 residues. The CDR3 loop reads CASSKWDREPPPTNEKLFF. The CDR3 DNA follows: TGTGCCAGCAGCAAATGGGACAGGGAGCCTCCTCCAACTAATGAAAAACTGTTTTTT.

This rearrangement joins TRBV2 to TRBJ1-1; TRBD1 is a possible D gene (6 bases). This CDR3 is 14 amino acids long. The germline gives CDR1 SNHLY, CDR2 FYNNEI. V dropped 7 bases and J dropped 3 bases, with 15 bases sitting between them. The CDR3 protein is CASKVQGSYTEAFF. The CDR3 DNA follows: TGTGCCAGCAAGGTACAGGGCTCCTACACTGAAGCTTTCTTT.

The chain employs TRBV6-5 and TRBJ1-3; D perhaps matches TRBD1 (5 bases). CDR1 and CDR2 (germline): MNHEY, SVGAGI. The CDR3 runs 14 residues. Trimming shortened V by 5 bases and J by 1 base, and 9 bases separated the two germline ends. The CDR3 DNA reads TGTGCCAGCAGTCCCGGGACTTCTGGAAACACCATATATTTT. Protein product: CASSPGTSGNTIYF.

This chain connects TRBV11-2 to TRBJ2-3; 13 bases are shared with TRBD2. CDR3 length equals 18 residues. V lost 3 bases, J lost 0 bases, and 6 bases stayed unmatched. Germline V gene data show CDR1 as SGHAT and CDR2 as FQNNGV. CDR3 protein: CASSLGLAGYLSTDTQYF. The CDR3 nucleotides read TGTGCCAGCAGCTTGGGACTAGCGGGGTACCTTAGCACAGATACGCAGTATTTT.

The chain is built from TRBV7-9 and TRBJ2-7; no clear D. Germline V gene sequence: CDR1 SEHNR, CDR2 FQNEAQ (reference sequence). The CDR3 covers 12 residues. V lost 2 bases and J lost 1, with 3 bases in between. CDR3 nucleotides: TGTGCCAGCAGCTTAAGGTCCTACGAGCAGTACTTC. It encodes CASSLRSYEQYF.

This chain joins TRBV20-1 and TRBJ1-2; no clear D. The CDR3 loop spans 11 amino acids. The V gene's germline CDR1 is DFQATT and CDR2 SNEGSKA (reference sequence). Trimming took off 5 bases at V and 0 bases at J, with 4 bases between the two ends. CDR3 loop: CSAHTNYGYTF. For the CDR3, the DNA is TGCAGTGCTCATACTAACTATGGCTACACCTTC.

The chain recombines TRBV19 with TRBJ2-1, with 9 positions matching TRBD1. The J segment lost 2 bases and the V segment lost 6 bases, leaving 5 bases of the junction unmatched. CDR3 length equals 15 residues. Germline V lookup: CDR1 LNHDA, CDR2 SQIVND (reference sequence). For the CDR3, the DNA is TGTGCCAGTAGCCCCGACAGGGGGGCCTACAATGAGCAGTTCTTC. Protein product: CASSPDRGAYNEQFF.

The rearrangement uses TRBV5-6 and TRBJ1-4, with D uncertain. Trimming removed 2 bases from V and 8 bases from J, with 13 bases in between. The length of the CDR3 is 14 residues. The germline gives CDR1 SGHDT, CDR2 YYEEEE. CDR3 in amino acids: CASSFQGGREKLFF. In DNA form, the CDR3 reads TGTGCCAGCAGCTTTCAAGGAGGCCGAGAAAAACTGTTTTTT.